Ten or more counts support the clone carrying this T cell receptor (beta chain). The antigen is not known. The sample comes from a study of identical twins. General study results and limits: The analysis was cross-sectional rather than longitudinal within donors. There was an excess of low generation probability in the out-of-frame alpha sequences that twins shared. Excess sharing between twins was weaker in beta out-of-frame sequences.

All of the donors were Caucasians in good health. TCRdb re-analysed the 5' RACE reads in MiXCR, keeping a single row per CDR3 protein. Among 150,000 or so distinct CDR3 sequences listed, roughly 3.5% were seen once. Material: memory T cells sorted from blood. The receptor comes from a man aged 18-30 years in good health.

CDR3 sequence (DNA): TGCGCCAGCAGCTTCTGGACTAGCGGGAGGGAGACCCAGTACTTC. As protein: CASSFWTSGRETQYF. The genes are TRBV5-1 and TRBJ2-5; the match to TRBD2 covers 14 bases. The CDR3 length is 15 residues. Germline-derived CDR1 and CDR2 are SGHRS and YFSETQ. V dropped 2 bases and J dropped 5; count of bases not matched to a gene: 2.